This passage covers 8 T cell receptor beta chains from one sample sequenced in a study of blood T cell repertoires in COVID-19. Assay used: immunoSEQ multiplex PCR; TCRdb lists only in-frame clones, some missing. The data contain about 80,000 clones, approximately 85% of them singletons. Sequencing was done on a sample of peripheral blood. The receptors stem from a man over 45 with COVID-19, enrolled during active disease.

This rearrangement joins TRBV18 to TRBJ1-1, with 8 bases aligning to TRBD1. The germline CDR1 and CDR2 sequences are KGHSH and LQKENI. The J segment lost 7 bases and the V segment lost 3 bases, leaving 7 bases of the junction unmatched. CDR3 length equals 14 residues. The CDR3 loop reads CASSPMTGESEAFF. The CDR3 DNA is TGTGCCAGCTCACCGATGACAGGGGAGAGTGAAGCTTTCTTT.

The rearrangement joins TRBV29-1 to TRBJ1-2, with 10 bases matching TRBD1. V dropped 3 bases and J dropped 10; count of bases not matched to a gene: 2. Germline V gene data show CDR1 as SQVTM and CDR2 as ANQGSEA. This CDR3 has 11 residues. This CDR3 is CSVEGQGTYTF. CDR3 DNA: TGCAGCGTTGAGGGACAGGGGACCTACACCTTC.

There are many counts of this clone. The rearrangement joins TRBV6-2 or TRBV6-3 to TRBJ1-4; 7 bases align to TRBD1. The CDR3 consists of 13 residues. V shed 6 bases, J shed 4 bases, and the junction held 2 bases outside the gene matches. CDR1 and CDR2 (germline): MNHEY, SVGEGT. CDR3 in DNA: TGTGCCAGCAGCGACAGGGATAATGAAAAACTGTTTTTT. Translating it yields CASSDRDNEKLFF.

The chain uses TRBV6-1 and TRBJ2-1; TRBD2 is a possible D gene (5 bases). The V gene's germline CDR1 is MNHNS and CDR2 SASEGT. The CDR3 covers 15 residues. Deletions cut 3 bases from V and 1 base from J, with 10 bases between. The CDR3: CASSDLARSYNEQFF. CDR3 bases: TGTGCCAGCAGTGATCTAGCTCGTTCCTACAATGAGCAGTTCTTC.

The CDR3 DNA sequence: TGCAGCGTGGGGACAGGGAACACTGAAGCTTTCTTT. Its translation is CSVGTGNTEAFF. V usage is TRBV29-1 and J usage is TRBJ1-1; the match to TRBD1 covers 8 bases. The CDR3 extends over 12 amino acids. With V trimmed by 6 bases and J by 1 base, 1 base remained unmatched. Germline V gene data show CDR1 as SQVTM and CDR2 as ANQGSEA.

This chain joins TRBV27 and TRBJ1-5; TRBD1 might be the D (6 bases). Trimming left V 6 bases short and J 0 bases short, with 15 bases between. The germline V gene encodes CDR1 MNHEY and CDR2 SMNVEV (reference sequence). This CDR3 region has 16 residues. The CDR3 loop reads CASRPLTGLSNQPQHF. In DNA form, the CDR3 reads TGTGCCAGCAGACCCCTAACAGGGCTTAGCAATCAGCCCCAGCATTTT.

The chain has TRBV5-1 and TRBJ2-1; the match to TRBD2 covers 8 bases. V was pared by 0 bases and J by 0 bases, with 2 bases of the junction left unmatched. There are 16 residues in the CDR3. In germline, CDR1 is SGHRS, CDR2 YFSETQ. In DNA form, the CDR3 reads TGCGCCAGCAGCTTGGCAAGCGGGAGCTCCTACAATGAGCAGTTCTTC. Translation gives CASSLASGSSYNEQFF.

The chain has TRBV6-2 or TRBV6-3 and TRBJ1-3, with D uncertain. Trimming cost V 5 bases and J 4 bases, with 6 bases left between them. Germline loops: CDR1 MNHEY, CDR2 SVGEGT. CDR3 size: 12 residues. The CDR3: CASSTQGNTIYF. For the CDR3, the DNA is TGTGCCAGCAGTACACAAGGAAACACCATATATTTT.